This T cell receptor beta chain was observed in a study of beta chain features in type 1 diabetes. Study at large: All samples together contributed around 98,000,000 sorted cells for examination. The study's findings and limits: The study found moderately but significantly shorter TCRB CDR3s in all four CD4+ subsets of Type 1 diabetes patients.

Per germline, CDR1 SGHNT and CDR2 YYREEE (reference sequence). This CDR3 has 15 residues. V lost 4 bases, J lost 3 bases, and 4 bases stayed unmatched. Expressed TCRB transcripts were sequenced after all isolated RNA was converted to cDNA. Repertoires were generated with immunoSEQ multiplex PCR, while TCRdb's copy carries only in-frame clones and drops some. Of 120,000 or so clones in the sample, around a sixth were seen once. This clone was seen a few times. Its antigen is still unknown. It was one heparinised blood draw, averaging about 120 mL, that each donor gave. Sorting with CD45RO/CCR7/CD25/CD127/CD95/CD27 yielded naive, central memory, regulatory and stem-like memory CD4+ cells.

The receptor was derived from a man aged 18 to 30 with type 1 diabetes. V and J are TRBV5-4 and TRBJ2-3; TRBD2 matches 11 bases. The sequenced sample consisted of central memory CD4+ T cells from blood. CDR3 sequence (DNA): TGTGCCAGCAGCACCTGGACTAGCGGGACAGATACGCAGTATTTT. It translates to CASSTWTSGTDTQYF.